The 21 T cell receptor beta chains below all came from one sample that was sequenced in a study of blood T cell repertoires in COVID-19. Here immunoSEQ multiplex PCR was the method, and the copy in TCRdb shows in-frame clones only, minus some. Of approximately 290,000 clones listed, about 89% are singletons. Material for sequencing was peripheral blood. These receptor sequences come from a woman aged 55-70 years with acute or convalescent COVID-19.

This clone was found once. Here the CDR3 DNA reads TGTGCCAGCAGCCCACGCGCCGGCGGGGTCTCCTACAATGAGCAGTTCTTC. This gives the protein CASSPRAGGVSYNEQFF. The V call is TRBV7-8, the J call TRBJ2-1; D may be TRBD2 (6 bases). The CDR3 consists of 17 residues. V was clipped by 5 bases and J by 0 bases, with 17 bases between them. The germline CDR1 and CDR2 sequences are SGHVS and FQNEAQ.

The rearrangement uses TRBV3-1 (or the pseudogene TRBV3-2) and TRBJ1-6; TRBD1 matches 7 bases. V dropped 6 bases and J dropped 7; count of bases not matched to a gene: 6. The CDR3 runs to 14 residues. The germline gives CDR1 LGHDT, CDR2 YNNKEL (reference sequence). In nucleotides, the CDR3 is TGTGCCAGCAGTTTTGACAGGGCAAATTCACCCCTCCACTTT. Protein product: CASSFDRANSPLHF.

This chain links TRBV28 with TRBJ1-4, with D tentatively TRBD1 (5 bases). The ends were cut back, 5 bases at V and 4 bases at J, with 17 bases in the middle. The CDR3 spans 16 residues. CDR1 and CDR2 from the germline V gene are MDHEN and SYDVKM. The CDR3 coding sequence is TGTGCCAGCAGTCCCGCGGCAGGGCTGCTTAATGAAAAACTGTTTTTT. It translates to CASSPAAGLLNEKLFF.

V is TRBV29-1 and J is TRBJ1-2, with 7 bases that match TRBD1. Looked up from germline, CDR1 is SQVTM and CDR2 is ANQGSEA. The J segment lost 3 bases and the V segment lost 6 bases, leaving 10 bases of the junction unmatched. CDR3 length equals 14 residues. The CDR3 region has the DNA TGCAGCGTCCCTGAGGGGGCCCTATACTATGGCTACACCTTC. Protein: CSVPEGALYYGYTF.

This clone was observed a few times. The gene calls are TRBV24-1 and TRBJ2-4, with a possible D match to TRBD2 (5 bases). The V gene lost 5 bases and the J gene lost 1 base, with 17 bases spanning the gap. Germline CDR1 is KGHDR and CDR2 is SFDVKD. The CDR3 is 17 amino acids. The CDR3 nucleotides read TGTGCCACCAGTGCTTACACCCCGGGGATTGCCAAAAACATTCAGTACTTC. It translates to CATSAYTPGIAKNIQYF.

The rearrangement uses TRBV9 and TRBJ2-3; 10 bases are a match to TRBD2. The CDR3 has 16 residues. From germline, CDR1 is SGDLS and CDR2 YYNGEE. V shed 4 bases, J shed 3 bases, and the junction held 8 bases outside the gene matches. CDR3: CASSTLAGVPTDTQYF. CDR3 in DNA: TGTGCCAGCAGCACCCTAGCGGGGGTACCAACAGATACGCAGTATTTT.

The chain combines TRBV7-9 with TRBJ2-1; TRBD2 agrees at 10 bases. The trim removed 2 bases at V and 7 bases at J, leaving 2 bases unmatched. Germline loops: CDR1 SEHNR, CDR2 FQNEAQ (reference sequence). This CDR3 region has 14 residues. The CDR3 DNA is TGTGCCAGCAGCTTACTAGCGGGGGTGAATGAGCAGTTCTTC. This codes for CASSLLAGVNEQFF.

This rearrangement joins TRBV7-9 to TRBJ1-3; no definite D call. The length of the CDR3 is 14 residues. The V end lost 3 bases, the J end lost 0 bases, and 6 bases lay between the germline ends. Germline V CDR1 and CDR2: SEHNR, FQNEAQ (reference sequence). CDR3 region: CASSFSISGNTIYF. The CDR3 bases are TGTGCCAGCAGCTTCAGTATCTCTGGAAACACCATATATTTT.

The CDR3 DNA reads TGTGCCAGCAGCTTAGAGGGAGAAGCCAACACAGATACGCAGTATTTT. Its translation: CASSLEGEANTDTQYF. The V and J genes are TRBV7-2 and TRBJ2-3; a weak D match, TRBD2 (5 bases). V was clipped by 1 base and J by 2 bases, with 13 bases between them. The germline V gene has CDR1 SGHTA and CDR2 FQGNSA. The CDR3 consists of 16 residues.

This chain uses TRBV7-4 with TRBJ1-5; weak D call: TRBD1 (5 bases). The CDR3 contains 16 residues. Germline V lookup: CDR1 SGHVT, CDR2 SQSDAQ. Trimming pared 0 bases from V and 4 bases from J, leaving 13 bases between. The CDR3 DNA sequence: TGTGCCAGCAGCTTAGCGCGGGGACGGTGGAATCAGCCCCAGCATTTT. As protein: CASSLARGRWNQPQHF.

The chain recombines TRBV29-1 with TRBJ1-1; D remains unclear. V was cut by 0 bases and J by 3 bases, with 8 bases left in between. The CDR3 covers 13 residues. Germline assignment: CDR1 SQVTM and CDR2 ANQGSEA. The CDR3 nucleotides read TGCAGCGTTGAAGAAAGAGGGTACACTGAAGCTTTCTTT. It encodes CSVEERGYTEAFF.

The genes are TRBV9 and TRBJ2-1; D perhaps matches TRBD2 (6 bases). This CDR3 has 16 amino acids. In germline, CDR1 is SGDLS, CDR2 YYNGEE. Trimming shortened V by 0 bases and J by 6 bases, and 16 bases separated the two germline ends. The CDR3 loop is CASSVGPSDQGNEQFF. DNA for the CDR3: TGTGCCAGCAGCGTAGGCCCTAGCGATCAGGGCAATGAGCAGTTCTTC.

The rearrangement uses TRBV19 and TRBJ2-5, with 8 nucleotides matching TRBD2. V was pared by 2 bases and J by 2 bases, with 4 bases of the junction left unmatched. This CDR3 is 15 amino acids long. From germline, CDR1 is LNHDA and CDR2 SQIVND (reference sequence). The CDR3 DNA reads as TGTGCCAGTAGTATAACGGGAGGGCGGCAAGAGACCCAGTACTTC. Protein: CASSITGGRQETQYF.

CDR3 amino acids: CASSWLGSSGNTIYF. The CDR3 DNA reads TGTGCCAGTAGTTGGTTGGGGAGCTCTGGAAACACCATATATTTT. The J gene is TRBJ1-3, the V gene TRBV19; unclear D gene. This CDR3 has 15 residues. Trimming took 5 bases from V and 0 from J, leaving 11 bases between them. CDR1 is LNHDA and CDR2 is SQIVND in the germline V gene (reference sequence). Using reference TRBV19 and TRBJ1-3 for the parts outside the CDR3, the full variable domain is DGGITQSPKYLFRKEGQNVTLSCEQNLNHDAMYWYRQDPGQGLRLIYYSQIVNDFQKGDIAEGYSVSREKKESFPLTVTSAQKNPTAFYLCASSWLGSSGNTIYFGEGSWLTVV.

This rearrangement joins TRBV18 to TRBJ2-7; no clear D gene. V was pared by 0 bases and J by 6 bases, with 15 bases between. The germline V gene encodes CDR1 KGHSH and CDR2 LQKENI. This CDR3 contains 15 residues. CDR3 bases: TGTGCCAGCTCACCACCGGCAGGCTATCCTGGCGAGCAGTACTTC. Amino acids: CASSPPAGYPGEQYF.

The V call is TRBV2, the J call TRBJ2-5; 8 bases agree with TRBD2. J gave up 5 bases and V 6 bases, and 11 bases lay outside the gene matches. Germline V gives CDR1 SNHLY, CDR2 FYNNEI. This CDR3 region has 15 residues. The CDR3: CASRLDGRAGETQYF. The DNA of the CDR3 is TGTGCCAGCAGGCTGGACGGGAGGGCCGGGGAGACCCAGTACTTC.

V usage is TRBV6-2 or TRBV6-3 and J usage is TRBJ1-1; TRBD1 matches at 7 bases. Trimming cost V 7 bases and J 0 bases; bases outside gene matches: 11. The CDR3 spans 16 residues. Germline V gives CDR1 MNHEY, CDR2 SVGEGT. DNA for the CDR3: TGTGCCAGCACCCCGGACAGGATCCTCATGAACACTGAAGCTTTCTTT. This gives the protein CASTPDRILMNTEAFF.

The rearrangement joins TRBV6-2 or TRBV6-3 to TRBJ2-7; TRBD1 is a possible D gene (5 bases). The CDR3 totals 15 residues. CDR1 is MNHEY, CDR2 SVGEGT, per germline. The V and J ends lost 2 bases and 2 bases respectively, with 13 bases between them. The CDR3 sequence is CASSYGQGWTYEQYF. As DNA, the CDR3 is TGTGCCAGCAGTTACGGGCAGGGTTGGACCTACGAGCAGTACTTC.

This clone has a handful of counts. V gene TRBV5-1 combines with J gene TRBJ2-7; tentatively, D is TRBD1 (6 bases). Deletions cut 7 bases from V and 0 bases from J, with 11 bases between. Germline V CDR1 and CDR2: SGHRS, YFSETQ. CDR3 length: 13 residues. The CDR3 DNA reads TGCGCCAGCGCCCGGGACATCTCCTACGAGCAGTACTTC. It codes for CASARDISYEQYF.

The V call is TRBV5-1, the J call TRBJ2-7; 14 nucleotides line up with TRBD2. The CDR3 runs 18 residues. Germline CDR1 is SGHRS and CDR2 is YFSETQ. V trimming: 3 bases; J trimming: 3 bases; junction bases outside the gene matches: 11. The CDR3 loop is CASSSFGTSGSLLYEQYF. The DNA of the CDR3 is TGCGCCAGCAGCTCCTTCGGGACTAGCGGGAGCCTACTCTACGAGCAGTACTTC.

This rearrangement joins TRBV6-1 to TRBJ2-5, with D possibly being TRBD1 (5 bases). This CDR3 has 13 residues. The ends were cut back, 3 bases at V and 4 bases at J, with 9 bases in the middle. The germline gives CDR1 MNHNS, CDR2 SASEGT. CDR3 sequence reads: CASSDRVRETQYF. CDR3 bases: TGTGCCAGCAGTGACAGGGTACGAGAGACCCAGTACTTC.